This TCR beta chain is drawn from a study of blood T cell repertoires in COVID-19. About the research overall: T cells, B-cell-depleted T cells, or PBMCs supplied cDNA or gDNA.

This CDR3 is 18 amino acids long. Authors' analysis steps: Amplification from reference gene primers served as the basis for estimated nucleated cell counts. This table comes from immunoSEQ multiplex PCR, and its TCRdb copy is limited to in-frame clones, with some not included. V and J calls and clone size follow that table, whereas D and trimming were derived from the DNA. The table lists about 260,000 clones, around 89% of them singletons. Participants had their cohort set by participant-reported clinical history. The sample taken for sequencing was PBMCs or T cells enriched from blood (not recorded which). The receptor was derived from a woman between 25 and 40 years old with acute COVID-19. J is TRBJ1-4 and V is TRBV21-1. TRBV21-1 is classified as a pseudogene. The CDR3 DNA sequence: TGTGCCAGCAGCAATACGGGGAGCAGGCACTGGTTTAATGAAAAACTGTTTTTT. Its protein product is CASSNTGSRHWFNEKLFF.